A selection of T cell receptor beta chains follows, all from one sample in a study of naive and memory T cell subsets. TCRdb recomputed calls from the 5' RACE reads with MiXCR, one row per CDR3 protein. The sample shows 45,000 to 55,000 distinct CDR3 sequences, about 4.8% of them seen only once. Receptors originate from a female donor in good health. The CDR3 runs from the conserved cysteine through the conserved F or W. The D gene is left open where the match is weak. Clone sizes are given selectively: once, few, many, or a class where the clone is expanded.

d_call,clone_size,v_call,j_call,cdr3_nt,cdr3_aa
TRBD2,many,TRBV29-1,TRBJ2-2,TGCAGCGCCATTAGCGGGAGCGGCACCGGGGAGCTGTTTTTT,CSAISGSGTGELFF
TRBD2,many,TRBV12-3/TRBV12-4,TRBJ2-1,TGTGCCAGCAGTTTTGGCGGGGGGACTAGCAACTTCCTCTCCTACAATGAGCAGTTCTTC,CASSFGGGTSNFLSYNEQFF
TRBD2,few,TRBV5-4,TRBJ2-7,TGTGCCAGCAGCTTAACTCTTAGGACTAGCGGGAGTCCCTACGAGCAGTACTTC,CASSLTLRTSGSPYEQYF
TRBD1,many,TRBV19,TRBJ1-1,TGTGCCAGTAGTATAGACCAGGGGGTGAACACTGAAGCTTTCTTT,CASSIDQGVNTEAFF
TRBD2,many,TRBV6-5,TRBJ2-1,TGTGCCAGCAGTTACGCGGCTAGCGGGAGCTATGAGCAGTTCTTC,CASSYAASGSYEQFF
.,many,TRBV5-6,TRBJ1-2,TGTGCCAGCAGCTTGGGGGCAAGAGATGGCTACACCTTC,CASSLGARDGYTF
.,medium-sized,TRBV7-2,TRBJ1-5,TGTGCCAGCAGCCCTACAGGGCTCAATCAGCCCCAGCATTTT,CASSPTGLNQPQHF
.,.,TRBV11-2,TRBJ2-3,TGTGCCAGCAGCCCGCCGACTAGGACAGATACGCAGTATTTT,CASSPPTRTDTQYF
TRBD1,many,TRBV7-2,TRBJ1-1,TGTGCCAGCAGCGTCAGGGGGAAAACTGAAGCTTTCTTT,CASSVRGKTEAFF
.,many,TRBV29-1,TRBJ2-2,TGCAGCGAAGGGGCCGGGGAGCTGTTTTTT,CSEGAGELFF
.,few,TRBV4-1,TRBJ1-2,TGCGCCAGCAGCCAAGGGGTCTTAAACTATGGCTACACCTTC,CASSQGVLNYGYTF
TRBD2,many,TRBV12-3/TRBV12-4,TRBJ2-7,TGTGCCAGCAGAAGAGCGGGAGCAGCCTACGAGCAGTACTTC,CASRRAGAAYEQYF
.,many,TRBV28,TRBJ1-2,TGTGCCAGCAGAACGCCGGGACACTTAAACTATGGCTACACCTTC,CASRTPGHLNYGYTF
TRBD1,many,TRBV4-2,TRBJ1-3,TGTGCCAGCAGCCAAGACCAGGGGGCGCGAGGAAACACCATATATTTT,CASSQDQGARGNTIYF
TRBD2,many,TRBV25-1,TRBJ2-5,TGTGCCAGCAGTGCAGCGGGAGGGGGGCAAGAGACCCAGTACTTC,CASSAAGGGQETQYF
.,many,TRBV3-1,TRBJ1-6,TGTGCCAGCAGCCCAGGCAGGAGGACACCCCTCCACTTT,CASSPGRRTPLHF
TRBD2,many,TRBV3-1,TRBJ2-7,TGTGCCAGCAGCCCCCGGACTAGCGGCTCCTACGAGCAGTACTTC,CASSPRTSGSYEQYF
.,many,TRBV9,TRBJ1-5,TGTGCCAGCAGCGGACCGACAGGCTCAGAGCCCCAGCATTTT,CASSGPTGSEPQHF
TRBD1,few,TRBV5-5,TRBJ1-2,TGTGCCAGCAGCATCCACGGCAGGGGGAACTATGGCGACACCTTC,CASSIHGRGNYGDTF
TRBD2,many,TRBV20-1,TRBJ2-1,TGCAGTGCTAGAGTTGAGCGGGAGTGGTCCTACAATGAGCAGTTCTTC,CSARVEREWSYNEQFF
TRBD2,many,TRBV20-1,TRBJ2-1,TGCAGTGTCTCACTAGCGGGAGAGGTAAAAGAGCAGTTCTTC,CSVSLAGEVKEQFF
.,many,TRBV7-6,TRBJ1-1,TGTGCCAGCAGCTTAGGTAGAGGGAACACTGAAGCTTTCTTT,CASSLGRGNTEAFF
.,few,TRBV6-5,TRBJ1-1,TGTGCCAGCAGCTCCCCCGCGGGGAACACTGAAGCTTTCTTT,CASSSPAGNTEAFF
.,many,TRBV3-1,TRBJ2-1,TGTGCCAGCAGCCTGGCTTTTCGGGGGAAAACCTACAATGAGCAGTTCTTC,CASSLAFRGKTYNEQFF
TRBD2,many,TRBV19,TRBJ2-1,TGTGCCAGTAGTAACCAGGGGAAGTTTCTATGGAGCGGGAGCTACAATGAGCAGTTCTTC,CASSNQGKFLWSGSYNEQFF
TRBD1,.,TRBV6-2/TRBV6-3,TRBJ2-2,TGTGCCAGCAGTGAAGAGACAGGGACGGAACCCGGGGAGCTGTTTTTT,CASSEETGTEPGELFF
.,many,TRBV27,TRBJ2-2,TGTGCCAGCAGTTTAGGCACCGGGGAGCTGTTTTTT,CASSLGTGELFF
TRBD1,many,TRBV6-1,TRBJ2-7,TGTGCCAGCAGCTTCCGGGGACAGGGAACATACGAGCAGTACTTC,CASSFRGQGTYEQYF
.,many,TRBV11-2,TRBJ1-1,TGTGCCAGCAGCTTAACGGGGGGCATGGGCACTGAAGCTTTCTTT,CASSLTGGMGTEAFF
.,many,TRBV29-1,TRBJ1-3,TGCAGCGCCCATCCGGAAAACACCATATATTTT,CSAHPENTIYF
TRBD1,few,TRBV6-1,TRBJ1-4,TGTGCCAGCACCGGGACAGGGATGAGTGGTGAAAAACTGTTTTTT,CASTGTGMSGEKLFF
.,many,TRBV20-1,TRBJ2-5,TGCAGTGTCCCGGGTGGGAGGGAGACCCAGTACTTC,CSVPGGRETQYF
.,few,TRBV19,TRBJ2-5,TGTGCCAGTAGTAGGGGCAGGATGGAGACCCAGTACTTC,CASSRGRMETQYF
TRBD1,many,TRBV12-3/TRBV12-4,TRBJ2-1,TGTGCCAGCAGTGATCCGGGACAGTATACCTACAATGAGCAGTTCTTC,CASSDPGQYTYNEQFF
TRBD2,many,TRBV5-5,TRBJ2-7,TGTGCCAGCAGCTTGATTGGAGCGGGATCCTACGAGCAGTACTTC,CASSLIGAGSYEQYF
.,few,TRBV27,TRBJ1-1,TGTGCCAGCAGTGGAGGGGTTGACGCTTTCTTT,CASSGGVDAFF
TRBD2,many,TRBV29-1,TRBJ2-1,TGCAGCGTTGAAACTAGCGGGACACACAATGAGCAGTTCTTC,CSVETSGTHNEQFF
TRBD2,many,TRBV20-1,TRBJ2-1,TGCAGTGCTAGAGGGGGAGGGACTGTCGACAATGAGCAGTTCTTC,CSARGGGTVDNEQFF
.,.,TRBV4-2,TRBJ2-7,TGTGCCAGCAGCCAAGCGGGACCCACCTACGAGCAGTACTTC,CASSQAGPTYEQYF
TRBD1,many,TRBV7-2,TRBJ2-7,TGTGCCAGCAGCTTTCCCGGGACAGCCAGATCCTACGAGCAGTACTTC,CASSFPGTARSYEQYF
TRBD1,few,TRBV6-2/TRBV6-3,TRBJ2-5,TGTGCCAGCAGACCCGGACAGGCAAGAGAGACCCAGTACTTC,CASRPGQARETQYF
.,many,TRBV18,TRBJ2-1,TGTGCCAGCTCACGCCGCCAGGACAATGAGCAGTTCTTC,CASSRRQDNEQFF
.,few,TRBV9,TRBJ2-5,TGTGCCAGCAGCAATGGCTGGTCGCAGCAAGAGACCCAGTACTTC,CASSNGWSQQETQYF
.,many,TRBV29-1,TRBJ1-2,TGCAGCGTTGTGGGGGAGACCGCTTATGGCTACACCTTC,CSVVGETAYGYTF
TRBD2,many,TRBV6-2/TRBV6-3,TRBJ2-7,TGTGCCAGCAGTCGACCCGCGGGAGGCGGGTCCTACGAGCAGTACTTC,CASSRPAGGGSYEQYF
.,many,TRBV25-1,TRBJ1-5,TGTGCCAGTGAGGGGGGGGCGGGTCAGCCCCAGCATTTT,CASEGGAGQPQHF
.,few,TRBV6-1,TRBJ2-7,TGTGCCAGCCGACGGATCCCGACAGTCTACGAGCAGTACTTC,CASRRIPTVYEQYF
TRBD1,many,TRBV28,TRBJ1-4,TGTGCCACAGGGACAGGGCCTTGGGAAAAACTGTTTTTT,CATGTGPWEKLFF
.,few,TRBV6-6,TRBJ2-7,TGTGCCAGCAGTTACTCGTCGAGGGGTTCCTACGAGCAGTACTTC,CASSYSSRGSYEQYF
.,many,TRBV28,TRBJ2-7,TGTGCCAGCAGCCCCGCTTTCCTTGGGGACGAGCAGTACTTC,CASSPAFLGDEQYF
.,many,TRBV11-3,TRBJ2-1,TGTGCCAGCAGCTCCGTTTTTAACTCCTACAATGAGCAGTTCTTC,CASSSVFNSYNEQFF
.,many,TRBV27,TRBJ1-1,TGTGCCAGCAGTTTAGGGGCTTATGGCACTGAAGCTTTCTTT,CASSLGAYGTEAFF
.,.,TRBV5-4,TRBJ1-1,TGTGCCAGCAGCTTGAAGCCGGGGACAGAAGCTTTCTTT,CASSLKPGTEAFF
.,many,TRBV6-5,TRBJ2-1,TGTGCCAGCAGACCACAGGGTTTCAATGAGCAGTTCTTC,CASRPQGFNEQFF
.,many,TRBV10-3,TRBJ2-1,TGTGCCATCAGTCTACAACAGCAGAACTACAATGAGCAGTTCTTC,CAISLQQQNYNEQFF
TRBD1,many,TRBV10-3,TRBJ1-4,TGTGCCATCAGTCCTGGACAGGGTCGTAATGAAAAACTGTTTTTT,CAISPGQGRNEKLFF